In its sample, the clone carrying this TCR beta chain was seen a few times. Its matching antigen is unknown. Unique molecular identifiers tagged the TCRbeta library. TCRdb re-called the PCR reads with MiXCR, one entry per CDR3 protein. Counted here are 250,000 to 300,000 distinct CDR3 sequences, less than 9.5% occurring once; the ten biggest clones make up approximately 9.6%. The data are from a study of T-cell reconstitution after alpha-beta-depleted transplantation in children. Study-level results: Some patients showed high day-60 TCRbeta diversity, which derived from surviving recipient T cells and thymic progenitors. Several hundred rapidly expanded clones from non-depleted graft cells reportedly supplied alpha-beta T cells about two months post-transplant. By one year post-transplant, T-cell counts and diversity largely arose from T cells that were newly produced.

V trimming: 5 bases; J trimming: 5 bases; junction bases outside the gene matches: 20. Germline V CDR1 and CDR2: SGHAT, FQDESV (reference sequence). CDR3 length: 20 amino acids. The chain links TRBV11-1 to TRBJ2-7, with 14 bases fitting TRBD2. The TCR was taken from a female patient aged 2-15 years who had a stem cell transplant for Fanconi anemia, so the T cells may come from the graft donor. This material consisted of peripheral blood, taken 360 days after TCRalphabeta/CD19-depleted stem cell transplant. The CDR3 reads CASSTRTGSRLAGGQDEQYF. The CDR3, as DNA: TGTGCCAGCAGCACCAGAACAGGTTCCAGACTAGCGGGGGGGCAGGACGAGCAGTACTTC.